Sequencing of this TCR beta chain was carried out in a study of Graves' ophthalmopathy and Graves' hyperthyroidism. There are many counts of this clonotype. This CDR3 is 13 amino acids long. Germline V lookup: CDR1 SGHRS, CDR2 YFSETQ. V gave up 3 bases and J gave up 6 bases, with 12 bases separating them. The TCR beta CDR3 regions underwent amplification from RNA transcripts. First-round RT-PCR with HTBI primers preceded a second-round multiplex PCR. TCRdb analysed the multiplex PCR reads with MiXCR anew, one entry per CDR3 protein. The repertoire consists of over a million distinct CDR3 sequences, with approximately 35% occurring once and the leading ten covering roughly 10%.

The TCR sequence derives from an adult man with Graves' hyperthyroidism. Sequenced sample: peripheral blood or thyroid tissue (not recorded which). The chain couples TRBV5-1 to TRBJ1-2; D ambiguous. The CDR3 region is CASSSIPGDGYTF. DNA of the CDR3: TGCGCCAGCAGCTCAATCCCGGGAGATGGCTACACCTTC. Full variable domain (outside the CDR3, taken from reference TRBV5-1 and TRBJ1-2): KAGVTQTPRYLIKTRGQQVTLSCSPISGHRSVSWYQQTPGQGLQFLFEYFSETQRNKGNFPGRFSGRQFSNSRSEMNVSTLELGDSALYLCASSSIPGDGYTFGSGTRLTVV.